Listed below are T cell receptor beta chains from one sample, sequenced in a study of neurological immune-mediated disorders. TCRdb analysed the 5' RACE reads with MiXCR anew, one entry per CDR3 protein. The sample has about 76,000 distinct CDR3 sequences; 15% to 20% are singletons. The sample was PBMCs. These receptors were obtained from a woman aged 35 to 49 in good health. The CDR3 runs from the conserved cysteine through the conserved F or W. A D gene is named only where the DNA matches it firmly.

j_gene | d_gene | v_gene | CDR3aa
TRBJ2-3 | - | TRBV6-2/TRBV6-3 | CASSPPGNPDTQYF
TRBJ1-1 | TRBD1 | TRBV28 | CASSFRDRGRGAEAFF
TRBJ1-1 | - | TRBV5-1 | CASSLGDPGSTEAFF
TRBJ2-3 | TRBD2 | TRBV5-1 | CASSLGQLAGTDTQYF
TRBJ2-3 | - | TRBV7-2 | CASSRAFGGTDTQYF
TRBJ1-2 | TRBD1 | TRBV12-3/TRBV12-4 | CASSLYPGTGVKGYTF
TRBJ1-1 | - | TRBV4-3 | CASSQEPGLNTEAFF
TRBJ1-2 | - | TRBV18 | CASSPYDPRFNYGYTF
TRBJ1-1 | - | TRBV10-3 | CAARELGEAFF
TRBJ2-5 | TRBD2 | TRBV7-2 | CASSLLPGLAAVETQYF
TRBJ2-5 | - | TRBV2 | CASSVEDSGTQYF
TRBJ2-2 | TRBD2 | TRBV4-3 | CASSQGTSGYTGELFF
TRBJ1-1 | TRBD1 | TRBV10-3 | CAITRGMNTEAFF
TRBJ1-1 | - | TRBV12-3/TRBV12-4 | CASSRRGGNTEAFF
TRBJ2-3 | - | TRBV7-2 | CASSPTGGTDTQYF
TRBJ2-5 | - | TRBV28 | CASSLSGGLETQYF
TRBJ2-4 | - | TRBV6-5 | CASRSLAKNIQYF
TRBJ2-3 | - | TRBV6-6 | CASSPTRGTDTQYF
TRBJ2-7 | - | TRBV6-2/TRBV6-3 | CASSYYGYEQYF
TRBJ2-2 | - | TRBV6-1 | CAGDKANTGELFF
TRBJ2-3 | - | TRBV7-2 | CASSLASAGDTQYF
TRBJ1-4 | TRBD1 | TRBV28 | CASSRDRAVHEKLFF
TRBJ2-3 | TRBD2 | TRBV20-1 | CSAPRLAGGPSDTQYF
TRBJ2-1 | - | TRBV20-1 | CSAREPGSSYNEQFF
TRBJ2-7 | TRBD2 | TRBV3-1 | CASRKAGVYEQYF
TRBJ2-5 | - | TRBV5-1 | CASSPAGAETQYF
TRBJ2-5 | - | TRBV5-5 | CSSSLTPGTGRRETQYF
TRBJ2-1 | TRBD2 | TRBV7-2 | CASSSRGPSGGSTYNEQFF
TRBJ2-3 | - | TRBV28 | CASSSVGRPQYF
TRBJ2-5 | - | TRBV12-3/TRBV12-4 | CASRPGLRETQYF
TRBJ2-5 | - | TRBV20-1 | CSARGQKETQYF
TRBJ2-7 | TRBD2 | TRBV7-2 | CASSLGLSYEQYF
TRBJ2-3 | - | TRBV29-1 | CSVAPDRLTDTQYF
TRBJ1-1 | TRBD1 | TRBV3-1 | CASSLNPGQGSAEAFF
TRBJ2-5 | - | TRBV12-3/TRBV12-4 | CASSSGTVQETQYF
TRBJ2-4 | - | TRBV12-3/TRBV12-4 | CASPLRSGGRVKNIQYF
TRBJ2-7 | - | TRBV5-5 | CASSETTGSYEQYF
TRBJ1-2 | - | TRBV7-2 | CASSSPDGSYGYTF
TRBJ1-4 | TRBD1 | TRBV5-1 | CASSQGQGNEKLFF
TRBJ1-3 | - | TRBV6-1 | CASSEKGESSGNTIYF
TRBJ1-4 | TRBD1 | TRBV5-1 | CASSLAGTDFAKLFF
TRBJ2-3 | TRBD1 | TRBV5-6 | CASSSTGSDTQYF
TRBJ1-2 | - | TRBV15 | CATSRTGSFSGYTF
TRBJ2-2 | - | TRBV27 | CASSLPMSGELFF
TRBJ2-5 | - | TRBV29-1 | CSVEGHIGPLGETQYF
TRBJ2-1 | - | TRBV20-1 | CSALTGTGGHNEQFF
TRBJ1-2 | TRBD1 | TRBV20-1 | CSARDPTAGGGGYGYTF
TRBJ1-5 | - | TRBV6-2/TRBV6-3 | CASSRTGINQPQHF
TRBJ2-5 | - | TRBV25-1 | CASSGEEGETQYF
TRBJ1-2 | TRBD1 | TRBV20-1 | CSARTGKYGYTF
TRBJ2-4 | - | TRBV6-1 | CASSDGRGAKNIQYF
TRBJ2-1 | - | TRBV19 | CASSIGVPDNEQFF
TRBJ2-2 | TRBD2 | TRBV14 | CASSELAGQANTGELFF
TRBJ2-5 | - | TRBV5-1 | CASSPIIGETQYF
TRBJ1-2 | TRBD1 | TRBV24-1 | CATSEGQGAVGYTF
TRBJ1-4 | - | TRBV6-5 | CASSLSDYNPNEKLFF
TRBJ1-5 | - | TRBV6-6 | CASSYSASRKDQPQHF